One T cell receptor (beta chain) is described in this entry. No antigen is known for it. These data come from a study of T cells in Graves' hyperthyroidism and ophthalmopathy. Study results and caveats: Blood also showed most of the thyroid clonotypes that were expanded above 0.001.

Diagnosis relied on clinical symptoms, serum thyroxine and TRAb, thyroid ultrasound and orbital computed tomography. The CDR3 regions of TCR beta were amplified from RNA transcripts. When the TCR CDR3 underwent first-round RT-PCR, the HTBI primer set was used. TCRdb called the multiplex PCR reads again in MiXCR, with one record for every CDR3 protein. The sample contains approximately 380,000 distinct CDR3 sequences, 18% of which appear only once. Germline lookup yields CDR1 SGHRS and CDR2 YFSETQ. This CDR3 has 15 residues. J gave up 7 bases and V 5 bases, and 9 bases lay outside the gene matches. This chain links TRBV5-1 with TRBJ2-1, with TRBD2 identical over 10 bases. Sample: blood. The TCR originated in a man between 18 and 35 years old with Graves' ophthalmopathy. This chain's CDR3 is CASRSGTSVGNEQFF. CDR3 nucleotide sequence: TGCGCCAGCAGATCCGGGACTAGCGTGGGGAATGAGCAGTTCTTC. The full variable domain, completed using reference TRBV5-1 and TRBJ2-1, is KAGVTQTPRYLIKTRGQQVTLSCSPISGHRSVSWYQQTPGQGLQFLFEYFSETQRNKGNFPGRFSGRQFSNSRSEMNVSTLELGDSALYLCASRSGTSVGNEQFFGPGTRLTVL.